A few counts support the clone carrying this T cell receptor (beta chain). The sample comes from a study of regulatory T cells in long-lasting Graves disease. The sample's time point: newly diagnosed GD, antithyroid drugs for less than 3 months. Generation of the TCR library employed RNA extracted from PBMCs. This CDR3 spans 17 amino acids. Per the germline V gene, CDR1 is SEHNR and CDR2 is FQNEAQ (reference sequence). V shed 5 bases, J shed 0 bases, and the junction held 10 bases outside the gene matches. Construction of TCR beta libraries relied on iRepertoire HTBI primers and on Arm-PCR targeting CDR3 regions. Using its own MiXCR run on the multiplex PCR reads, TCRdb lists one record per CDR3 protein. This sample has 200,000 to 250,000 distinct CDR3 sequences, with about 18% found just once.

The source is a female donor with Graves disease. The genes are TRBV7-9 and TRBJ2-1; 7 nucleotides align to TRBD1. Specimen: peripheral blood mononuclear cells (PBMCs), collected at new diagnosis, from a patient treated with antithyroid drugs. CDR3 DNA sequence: TGTGCCAGCAGCCACCCAAGACAGGGAAGCTCCTACAATGAGCAGTTCTTC. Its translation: CASSHPRQGSSYNEQFF.